The 6 T cell receptor beta chains below all came from one sample that was sequenced in a study of identical twins. TCRdb itself ran the 5' RACE reads through MiXCR, one entry per CDR3 protein. The sample has roughly 260,000 distinct CDR3 sequences, around 15% seen once; the top ten hold approximately 8.8%. The sample taken for sequencing was memory (CD45RO+) T cells sorted from blood. The origin of the receptors is a woman between 18 and 30 years old in good health.

This clonotype was counted between two and nine times. The V and J genes are TRBV5-1 and TRBJ2-7, with 9 bases that match TRBD1. The CDR3 contains 15 residues. Germline V CDR1 and CDR2: SGHRS, YFSETQ. J was trimmed by 2 bases and V by 4 bases; bases with no gene match: 7. Written as DNA, the CDR3 is TGCGCCAGCAGCCAGGGACAGGGATTCCCCTACGAGCAGTACTTC. Translation gives CASSQGQGFPYEQYF.

This clonotype has more than one count but fewer than ten. The V gene is TRBV11-3, the J gene TRBJ1-1; D is unresolved. The V and J ends lost 5 bases and 0 bases respectively, with 7 bases between them. The V gene's germline CDR1 is SGHNT and CDR2 YENEEA. This CDR3 has 13 residues. CDR3 DNA: TGTGCCAGCAGCCGCGCCTTGAACACTGAAGCTTTCTTT. This codes for CASSRALNTEAFF.

A few counts support this clonotype. The chain is built from TRBV7-9 and TRBJ1-1; TRBD1 aligns across 7 bases. Looked up from germline, CDR1 is SEHNR and CDR2 is FQNEAQ (reference sequence). The trim removed 4 bases at V and 4 bases at J, leaving 6 bases unmatched. The CDR3 totals 14 residues. The CDR3 DNA reads as TGTGCCAGCAGCTACTTATCAGGGGGCACTGAAGCTTTCTTT. Its protein product is CASSYLSGGTEAFF.

This sequence joins TRBV15 and TRBJ2-1; 8 nucleotides line up with TRBD1. This CDR3 is built from 14 residues. Losses at the gene ends were 2 bases for V and 7 bases for J; bases not matched to a gene: 4. Germline loops: CDR1 LNHNV, CDR2 YYDKDF (reference sequence). CDR3: CATSRQGALNEQFF. The CDR3 DNA is TGTGCCACCAGCAGACAGGGGGCGCTTAATGAGCAGTTCTTC.

The chain uses TRBV20-1 and TRBJ2-1; TRBD2 is a possible D gene (6 bases). The germline CDR1 and CDR2 sequences are DFQATT and SNEGSKA (reference sequence). The CDR3 length is 14 residues. Trimming left V 7 bases short and J 0 bases short, with 13 bases between. The CDR3 DNA sequence: TGCAGTGGGCGGGACTTAAACTCCTACAATGAGCAGTTCTTC. It is translated as CSGRDLNSYNEQFF.

The chain employs TRBV3-1 and TRBJ2-3, with D hard to call. Germline assignment: CDR1 LGHDT and CDR2 YNNKEL (reference sequence). Trimming pared 8 bases from V and 1 base from J, leaving 10 bases between. The CDR3 spans 13 residues. CDR3 sequence (DNA): TGTGCCAGCGAGGCTAGAGGCACAGATACGCAGTATTTT. This encodes CASEARGTDTQYF.